Listed below are T cell receptor beta chains from one sample, sequenced in a study of blood T cell repertoires in COVID-19. The assay was immunoSEQ multiplex PCR, and TCRdb's table has in-frame clones only and misses some. The table records about 72,000 clones, 90% of them present only once. The sample taken for sequencing was peripheral blood. Source of these receptors: a human donor in a cohort sampled during active COVID-19. Both conserved end residues are part of each CDR3. Each record gives: clone size, V gene, D gene, J gene, CDR3 protein, CDR3 DNA. A D gene is named only where the DNA matches it firmly. The size of a clone is reported for some rows only, either as once, few or many, or as a class for expanded clones.

abundance: few; v_gene: TRBV11-2; d_gene: .; j_gene: TRBJ2-5; CDR3aa: CASSLVTGKETQYF; CDR3nt: TGTGCCAGCAGCTTAGTTACAGGAAAAGAGACCCAGTACTTC
abundance: .; v_gene: TRBV4-2; d_gene: TRBD2; j_gene: TRBJ2-3; CDR3aa: CASSPLAGTTDTQYF; CDR3nt: TGTGCCAGCAGCCCACTAGCGGGGACCACAGATACGCAGTATTTT
abundance: .; v_gene: TRBV12-5; d_gene: TRBD2; j_gene: TRBJ2-1; CDR3aa: CASGLVLSGRAAEQFF; CDR3nt: TGTGCTAGTGGTTTGGTACTCAGCGGGAGGGCCGCTGAGCAGTTCTTC
abundance: .; v_gene: TRBV29-1; d_gene: .; j_gene: TRBJ2-7; CDR3aa: CSVEEPEASGYEQYF; CDR3nt: TGCAGCGTTGAAGAGCCTGAGGCTAGTGGCTACGAGCAGTACTTC
abundance: .; v_gene: TRBV25-1; d_gene: .; j_gene: TRBJ1-4; CDR3aa: CASSDITRGHNEKLFF; CDR3nt: TGTGCCAGCAGTGATATTACCAGGGGACATAATGAAAAACTGTTTTTT
abundance: .; v_gene: TRBV19; d_gene: .; j_gene: TRBJ2-5; CDR3aa: CASSIGSGETQYF; CDR3nt: TGTGCCAGTAGTATAGGAAGCGGAGAGACCCAGTACTTC
abundance: .; v_gene: TRBV27; d_gene: TRBD1; j_gene: TRBJ2-5; CDR3aa: CASSFSEGTVQETQYF; CDR3nt: TGTGCCAGCAGTTTCAGTGAAGGGACAGTCCAAGAGACCCAGTACTTC
abundance: once; v_gene: TRBV15; d_gene: TRBD1; j_gene: TRBJ1-6; CDR3aa: CATSPYPSDRDNSPLHF; CDR3nt: TGTGCCACCAGTCCCTATCCTTCCGACAGGGATAATTCACCCCTCCACTTT
abundance: .; v_gene: TRBV7-9; d_gene: .; j_gene: TRBJ2-1; CDR3aa: CASSRPDSVGPHEQFF; CDR3nt: TGTGCCAGCAGCCGCCCGGACAGTGTCGGTCCTCATGAGCAGTTCTTC
abundance: .; v_gene: TRBV5-1; d_gene: TRBD2; j_gene: TRBJ2-1; CDR3aa: CASSSGTSGYYEQFF; CDR3nt: TGCGCCAGCAGCTCCGGGACTAGCGGGTACTACGAGCAGTTCTTC
abundance: .; v_gene: TRBV28; d_gene: .; j_gene: TRBJ2-2; CDR3aa: CASSSIGHSNTGELFF; CDR3nt: TGTGCCAGCAGTTCCATAGGACACTCGAACACCGGGGAGCTGTTTTTT
abundance: .; v_gene: TRBV30; d_gene: TRBD2; j_gene: TRBJ2-2; CDR3aa: CAGKTSGVNTGELFF; CDR3nt: TGTGCCGGAAAAACTAGCGGGGTGAACACCGGGGAGCTGTTTTTT
abundance: .; v_gene: TRBV9; d_gene: TRBD2; j_gene: TRBJ2-2; CDR3aa: CASSSRSSGRTGELFF; CDR3nt: TGTGCCAGCAGCTCCCGTAGTAGCGGGAGGACCGGGGAGCTGTTTTTT
abundance: .; v_gene: TRBV29-1; d_gene: TRBD1; j_gene: TRBJ1-2; CDR3aa: CSVEGPGQGDGYGYTF; CDR3nt: TGCAGCGTTGAAGGCCCGGGACAGGGGGATGGGTATGGCTACACCTTC
abundance: .; v_gene: TRBV18; d_gene: TRBD1; j_gene: TRBJ1-3; CDR3aa: CASSPPGQVSGNTIYF; CDR3nt: TGTGCCAGCTCACCACCGGGACAGGTTTCTGGAAACACCATATATTTT
abundance: .; v_gene: TRBV7-9; d_gene: .; j_gene: TRBJ2-2; CDR3aa: CASSRGTASYTGELFF; CDR3nt: TGTGCCAGCAGCCGGGGGACAGCTAGTTACACCGGGGAGCTGTTTTTT
abundance: .; v_gene: TRBV28; d_gene: TRBD1; j_gene: TRBJ2-7; CDR3aa: CASSTQGFGLQYF; CDR3nt: TGTGCCAGCAGTACACAGGGGTTCGGGTTGCAGTACTTC
abundance: .; v_gene: TRBV6-5; d_gene: .; j_gene: TRBJ2-6; CDR3aa: CASTREGFGANVLTF; CDR3nt: TGTGCCAGCACGAGAGAGGGATTTGGGGCCAACGTCCTGACTTTC
abundance: .; v_gene: TRBV14; d_gene: .; j_gene: TRBJ1-2; CDR3aa: CASSQDLSGNYGYTF; CDR3nt: TGTGCCAGCAGCCAAGATCTTTCCGGGAACTATGGCTACACCTTC
abundance: .; v_gene: TRBV9; d_gene: TRBD1; j_gene: TRBJ1-2; CDR3aa: CASSVAGQGRGYTF; CDR3nt: TGTGCCAGCAGCGTAGCGGGACAGGGGCGAGGCTACACCTTC
abundance: .; v_gene: TRBV25-1; d_gene: TRBD2; j_gene: TRBJ2-7; CDR3aa: CASSEWAPRTSGYEQYF; CDR3nt: TGTGCCAGCAGTGAATGGGCCCCGAGGACTAGCGGATACGAGCAGTACTTC
abundance: .; v_gene: TRBV19; d_gene: TRBD2; j_gene: TRBJ2-7; CDR3aa: CASSPGLDPSEQYF; CDR3nt: TGTGCCAGTAGCCCGGGACTAGACCCATCGGAGCAGTACTTC
abundance: .; v_gene: TRBV7-8; d_gene: .; j_gene: TRBJ2-1; CDR3aa: CASSSSSASYNEQFF; CDR3nt: TGTGCCAGCAGCTCCTCTAGCGCCTCCTACAATGAGCAGTTCTTC
abundance: .; v_gene: TRBV9; d_gene: TRBD1; j_gene: TRBJ1-5; CDR3aa: CASSAGTVGNQPQHF; CDR3nt: TGTGCCAGCAGCGCCGGGACAGTCGGCAATCAGCCCCAGCATTTT
abundance: .; v_gene: TRBV5-1; d_gene: .; j_gene: TRBJ2-1; CDR3aa: CASSLAGGHNEQFF; CDR3nt: TGCGCCAGCAGCTTGGCCGGGGGACACAATGAGCAGTTCTTC
abundance: .; v_gene: TRBV14; d_gene: TRBD1; j_gene: TRBJ1-2; CDR3aa: CASSPYRDRGLGYTF; CDR3nt: TGTGCCAGCAGCCCATACCGGGACAGGGGGCTTGGCTACACCTTC
abundance: .; v_gene: TRBV9; d_gene: TRBD1; j_gene: TRBJ1-2; CDR3aa: CASSKDRGNYGYTF; CDR3nt: TGTGCCAGCAGCAAAGACAGGGGTAACTATGGCTACACCTTC
abundance: .; v_gene: TRBV4-2; d_gene: TRBD2; j_gene: TRBJ2-7; CDR3aa: CASSKGTSGSLAGEQYF; CDR3nt: TGTGCCAGCAGCAAAGGTACTAGCGGGAGTTTGGCAGGAGAGCAGTACTTC
abundance: .; v_gene: TRBV28; d_gene: .; j_gene: TRBJ2-7; CDR3aa: CASSSHSYEQYF; CDR3nt: TGTGCCAGCAGTAGCCACAGCTACGAGCAGTACTTC
abundance: .; v_gene: TRBV7-2; d_gene: .; j_gene: TRBJ1-2; CDR3aa: CASSLPGRDSGYTF; CDR3nt: TGTGCCAGCAGCTTACCGGGCAGGGATAGTGGCTACACCTTC
abundance: .; v_gene: TRBV25-1; d_gene: TRBD1; j_gene: TRBJ2-5; CDR3aa: CASSEGDRGLQETQYF; CDR3nt: TGTGCCAGCAGTGAAGGGGACAGGGGGCTCCAAGAGACCCAGTACTTC
abundance: .; v_gene: TRBV7-2; d_gene: TRBD2; j_gene: TRBJ2-7; CDR3aa: CASSSMGGSDSYEQYF; CDR3nt: TGTGCCAGCAGCTCCATGGGCGGGAGCGACTCCTACGAGCAGTACTTC
abundance: .; v_gene: TRBV5-1; d_gene: .; j_gene: TRBJ2-2; CDR3aa: CASSPRGAETGELFF; CDR3nt: TGCGCCAGCAGCCCACGGGGGGCCGAGACCGGGGAGCTGTTTTTT
abundance: .; v_gene: TRBV9; d_gene: TRBD2; j_gene: TRBJ2-3; CDR3aa: CASSIQTSGPTDTQYF; CDR3nt: TGTGCCAGCAGCATACAGACTAGCGGGCCCACAGATACGCAGTATTTT
abundance: .; v_gene: TRBV2; d_gene: .; j_gene: TRBJ2-7; CDR3aa: CASTLAGAAYEQYF; CDR3nt: TGTGCCAGCACCCTCGCTGGAGCAGCCTACGAGCAGTACTTC
abundance: .; v_gene: TRBV30; d_gene: TRBD1; j_gene: TRBJ1-3; CDR3aa: CAWSRGWTGEGASPGNTIYF; CDR3nt: TGTGCCTGGAGTCGAGGGTGGACAGGGGAAGGAGCCTCGCCTGGAAACACCATATATTTT
abundance: .; v_gene: TRBV6-5; d_gene: .; j_gene: TRBJ1-3; CDR3aa: CASSYSDRLSGNTIYF; CDR3nt: TGTGCCAGCAGTTACTCTGACAGACTCTCTGGAAACACCATATATTTT
abundance: .; v_gene: TRBV6-2/TRBV6-3; d_gene: TRBD2; j_gene: TRBJ2-7; CDR3aa: CASSYPIGSGRRAEQYF; CDR3nt: TGTGCCAGCAGTTACCCCATAGGAAGCGGGAGAAGGGCCGAGCAGTACTTC
abundance: .; v_gene: TRBV7-3; d_gene: .; j_gene: TRBJ1-5; CDR3aa: CASSSSGDQPQHF; CDR3nt: TGTGCCAGCAGCTCATCAGGGGATCAGCCCCAGCATTTT
abundance: .; v_gene: TRBV18; d_gene: TRBD1; j_gene: TRBJ2-7; CDR3aa: CASSAGQGDEQYF; CDR3nt: TGTGCCAGCTCAGCGGGACAGGGAGACGAGCAGTACTTC
abundance: .; v_gene: TRBV19; d_gene: TRBD1; j_gene: TRBJ2-3; CDR3aa: CASTGQGTDTQYF; CDR3nt: TGTGCCAGTACGGGACAGGGAACAGATACGCAGTATTTT
abundance: .; v_gene: TRBV9; d_gene: TRBD1; j_gene: TRBJ2-3; CDR3aa: CASSVGLTGQLTDTDTQYF; CDR3nt: TGTGCCAGCAGCGTGGGTTTAACGGGACAGCTGACCGACACAGATACGCAGTATTTT
abundance: .; v_gene: TRBV4-3; d_gene: TRBD1; j_gene: TRBJ2-7; CDR3aa: CASSPDRVLEQYF; CDR3nt: TGCGCCAGCAGCCCTGACAGGGTTCTCGAGCAGTACTTC
abundance: .; v_gene: TRBV2; d_gene: TRBD2; j_gene: TRBJ2-7; CDR3aa: CASSVGAGLAKF; CDR3nt: TGTGCCAGCTCTGTTGGGGCGGGACTAGCGAAGTTC
abundance: .; v_gene: TRBV5-1; d_gene: .; j_gene: TRBJ2-3; CDR3aa: CASSPGTGWNTQYF; CDR3nt: TGCGCCAGCAGCCCCGGGACTGGGTGGAATACGCAGTATTTT
abundance: .; v_gene: TRBV11-1; d_gene: .; j_gene: TRBJ2-7; CDR3aa: CASSYHGTQGLYEQYF; CDR3nt: TGTGCCAGCAGCTATCACGGGACACAGGGCTTGTACGAGCAGTACTTC
abundance: .; v_gene: TRBV11-1; d_gene: .; j_gene: TRBJ2-2; CDR3aa: CASSLYLNTGELFF; CDR3nt: TGTGCCAGCAGCTTATACCTAAACACCGGGGAGCTGTTTTTT
abundance: .; v_gene: TRBV6-5; d_gene: TRBD2; j_gene: TRBJ2-3; CDR3aa: CASRAGVGTDTQYF; CDR3nt: TGTGCCAGCAGGGCGGGAGTGGGGACAGATACGCAGTATTTT
abundance: .; v_gene: TRBV9; d_gene: TRBD2; j_gene: TRBJ2-1; CDR3aa: CASSAGGGSSYNEQFF; CDR3nt: TGTGCCAGCAGCGCGGGAGGGGGGAGCTCCTACAATGAGCAGTTCTTC
abundance: .; v_gene: TRBV10-3; d_gene: TRBD1; j_gene: TRBJ1-2; CDR3aa: CAISPSGTGGEGGYTF; CDR3nt: TGTGCCATCAGCCCCTCCGGGACAGGGGGAGAGGGTGGCTACACCTTC
abundance: .; v_gene: TRBV5-6; d_gene: .; j_gene: TRBJ2-1; CDR3aa: CASSPLGRGAYNEQFF; CDR3nt: TGTGCCAGCAGCCCCTTAGGACGGGGTGCTTACAATGAGCAGTTCTTC
abundance: .; v_gene: TRBV7-8; d_gene: .; j_gene: TRBJ1-4; CDR3aa: CASSLGAGSGLFEKLFF; CDR3nt: TGTGCCAGCAGCTTAGGGGCAGGGTCAGGCCTTTTTGAAAAACTGTTTTTT
abundance: .; v_gene: TRBV3-1/TRBV3-2; d_gene: .; j_gene: TRBJ1-3; CDR3aa: CASSQNPSSGNTIYF; CDR3nt: TGTGCCAGCAGCCAAAACCCTAGCTCTGGAAACACCATATATTTT
abundance: .; v_gene: TRBV7-2; d_gene: .; j_gene: TRBJ2-7; CDR3aa: CASSARTGTYEQYF; CDR3nt: TGTGCCAGCAGCGCCCGGACTGGGACCTACGAGCAGTACTTC